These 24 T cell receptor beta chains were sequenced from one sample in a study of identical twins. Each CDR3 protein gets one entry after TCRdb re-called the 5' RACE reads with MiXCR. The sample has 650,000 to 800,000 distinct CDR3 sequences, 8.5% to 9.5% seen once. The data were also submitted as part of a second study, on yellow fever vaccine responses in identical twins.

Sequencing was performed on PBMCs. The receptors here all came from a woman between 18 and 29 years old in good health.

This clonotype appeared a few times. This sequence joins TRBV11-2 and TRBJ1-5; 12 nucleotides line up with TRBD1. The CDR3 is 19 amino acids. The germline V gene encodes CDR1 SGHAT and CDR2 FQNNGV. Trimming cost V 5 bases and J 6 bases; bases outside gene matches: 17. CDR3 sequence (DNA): TGTGCCAGCAGCCCAAATCCATGGGGACAGGGGGCTTCAGTTCAGCCCCAGCATTTT. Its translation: CASSPNPWGQGASVQPQHF. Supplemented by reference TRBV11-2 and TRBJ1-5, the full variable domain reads EAGVAQSPRYKIIEKRQSVAFWCNPISGHATLYWYQQILGQGPKLLIQFQNNGVVDDSQLPKDRFSAERLKGVDSTLKIQPAKLEDSAVYLCASSPNPWGQGASVQPQHFGDGTRLSIL.

DNA for the CDR3: TGTGCCAGCAGTTCCCAGGGGGCGCAAAGTGAGCAGTTCTTC. Translating it yields CASSSQGAQSEQFF. V and J are TRBV6-5 and TRBJ2-1, with 8 bases matching TRBD1. Germline V lookup: CDR1 MNHEY, CDR2 SVGAGI. This CDR3 has 14 amino acids. With V trimmed by 4 bases and J by 9 bases, 8 bases remained unmatched.

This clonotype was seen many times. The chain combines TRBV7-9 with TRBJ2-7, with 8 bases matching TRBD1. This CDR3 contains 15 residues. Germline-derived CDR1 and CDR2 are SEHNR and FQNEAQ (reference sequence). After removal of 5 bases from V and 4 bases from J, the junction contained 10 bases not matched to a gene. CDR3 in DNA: TGTGCCAGCAGCGGGGCCGGGACAGGCGGGTACGAGCAGTACTTC. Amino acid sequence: CASSGAGTGGYEQYF.

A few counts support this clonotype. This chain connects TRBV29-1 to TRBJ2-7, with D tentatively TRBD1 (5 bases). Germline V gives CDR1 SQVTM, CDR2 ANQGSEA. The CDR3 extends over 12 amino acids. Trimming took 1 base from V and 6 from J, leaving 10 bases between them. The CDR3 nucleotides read TGCAGCGTTGAAGCAGAAGGGGTCGAGCAGTACTTC. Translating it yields CSVEAEGVEQYF.

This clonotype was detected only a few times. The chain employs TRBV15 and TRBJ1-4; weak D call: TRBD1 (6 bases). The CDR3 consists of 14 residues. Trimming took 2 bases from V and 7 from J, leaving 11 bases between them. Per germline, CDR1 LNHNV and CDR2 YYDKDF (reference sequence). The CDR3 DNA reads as TGTGCCACCAGCAGATCCGGGACAAGTGAAAAACTGTTTTTT. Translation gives CATSRSGTSEKLFF.

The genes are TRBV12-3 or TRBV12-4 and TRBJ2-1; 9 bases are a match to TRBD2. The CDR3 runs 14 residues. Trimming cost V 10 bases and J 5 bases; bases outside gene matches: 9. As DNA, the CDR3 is TGTGCCACCGCATCAGGCGGGGGGGACAATGAGCAGTTCTTC. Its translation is CATASGGGDNEQFF.

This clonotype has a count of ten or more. The CDR3 DNA sequence: TGTGCCACCAGCAGAGGTGGAGGCGGAGGCCTCTCCTACGAGCAGTACTTC. Protein sequence: CATSRGGGGGLSYEQYF. The rearrangement joins TRBV15 to TRBJ2-7; D may be TRBD2 (5 bases). The CDR3 is 17 amino acids. CDR1 and CDR2 from the germline V gene are LNHNV and YYDKDF (reference sequence). V was cut by 1 base and J by 0 bases, with 16 bases left in between.

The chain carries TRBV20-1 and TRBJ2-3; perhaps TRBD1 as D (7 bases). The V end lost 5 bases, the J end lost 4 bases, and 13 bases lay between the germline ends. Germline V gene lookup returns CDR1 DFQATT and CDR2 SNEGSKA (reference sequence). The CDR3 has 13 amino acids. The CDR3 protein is CSARQGGADTQYF. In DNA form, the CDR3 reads TGCAGTGCTCGCCAGGGGGGCGCAGATACGCAGTATTTT.

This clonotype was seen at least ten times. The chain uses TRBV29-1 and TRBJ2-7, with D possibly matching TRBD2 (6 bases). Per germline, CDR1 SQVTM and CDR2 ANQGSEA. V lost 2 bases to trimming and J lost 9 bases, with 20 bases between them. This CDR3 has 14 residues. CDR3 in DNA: TGCAGCGTTGAATCGGGGGACCCCGATCGTGGGCAGTACTTC. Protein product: CSVESGDPDRGQYF.

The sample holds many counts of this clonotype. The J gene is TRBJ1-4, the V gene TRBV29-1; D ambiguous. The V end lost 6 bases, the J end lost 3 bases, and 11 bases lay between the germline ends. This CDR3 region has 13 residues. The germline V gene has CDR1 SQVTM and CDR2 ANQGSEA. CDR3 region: CSVIGYPNEKLFF. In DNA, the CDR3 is TGCAGCGTAATAGGGTATCCTAATGAAAAACTGTTTTTT.

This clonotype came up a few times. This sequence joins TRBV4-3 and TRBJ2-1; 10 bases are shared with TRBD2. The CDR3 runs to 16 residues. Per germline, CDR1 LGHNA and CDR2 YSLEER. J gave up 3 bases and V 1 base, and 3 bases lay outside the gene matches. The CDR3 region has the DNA TGCGCCAGCAGCCAAGCGCTAGCGGGAGTCTACAATGAGCAGTTCTTC. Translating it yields CASSQALAGVYNEQFF.

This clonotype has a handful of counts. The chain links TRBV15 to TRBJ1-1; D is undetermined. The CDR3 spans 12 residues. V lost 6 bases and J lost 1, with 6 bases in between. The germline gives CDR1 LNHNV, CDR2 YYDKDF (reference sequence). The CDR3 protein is CATSGENTEAFF. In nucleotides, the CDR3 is TGTGCCACCAGTGGGGAGAACACTGAAGCTTTCTTT.

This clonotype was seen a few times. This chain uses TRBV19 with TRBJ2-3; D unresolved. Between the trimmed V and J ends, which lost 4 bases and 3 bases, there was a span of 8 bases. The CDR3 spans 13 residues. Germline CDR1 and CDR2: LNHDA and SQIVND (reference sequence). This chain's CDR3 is CASSNQLTDTQYF. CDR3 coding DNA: TGTGCCAGTAGTAACCAATTAACAGATACGCAGTATTTT. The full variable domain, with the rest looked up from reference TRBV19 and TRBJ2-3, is DGGITQSPKYLFRKEGQNVTLSCEQNLNHDAMYWYRQDPGQGLRLIYYSQIVNDFQKGDIAEGYSVSREKKESFPLTVTSAQKNPTAFYLCASSNQLTDTQYFGPGTRLTVL.

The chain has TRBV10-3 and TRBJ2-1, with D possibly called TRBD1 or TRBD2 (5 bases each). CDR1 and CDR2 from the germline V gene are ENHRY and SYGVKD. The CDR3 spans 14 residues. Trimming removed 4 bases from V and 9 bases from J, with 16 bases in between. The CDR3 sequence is CAISARDVRGEQFF. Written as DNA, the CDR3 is TGTGCCATCAGTGCCCGGGACGTTCGTGGTGAGCAGTTCTTC.

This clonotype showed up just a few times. The CDR3 spells CASSEWGVGNEQFF. CDR3 coding DNA: TGTGCCAGCAGTGAATGGGGAGTAGGCAATGAGCAGTTCTTC. V usage is TRBV2 and J usage is TRBJ2-1, with a tentative D call TRBD2 (5 bases). CDR1 is SNHLY and CDR2 is FYNNEI in the germline V gene. The CDR3 loop spans 14 amino acids. The germline V and J ends were trimmed by 2 bases and 6 bases, with 11 bases remaining between them.

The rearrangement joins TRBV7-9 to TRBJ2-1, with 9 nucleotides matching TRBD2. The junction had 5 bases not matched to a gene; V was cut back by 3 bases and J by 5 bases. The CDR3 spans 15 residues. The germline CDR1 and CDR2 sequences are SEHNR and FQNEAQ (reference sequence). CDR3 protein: CASSLGTSINNEQFF. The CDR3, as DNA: TGTGCCAGCAGCTTGGGGACTAGCATCAACAATGAGCAGTTCTTC.

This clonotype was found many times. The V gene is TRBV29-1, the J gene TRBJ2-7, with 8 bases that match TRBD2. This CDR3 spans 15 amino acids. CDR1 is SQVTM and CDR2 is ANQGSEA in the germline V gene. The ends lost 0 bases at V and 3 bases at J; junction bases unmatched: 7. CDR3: CSVEDLSGRGYEQYF. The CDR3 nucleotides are TGCAGCGTTGAAGATCTGAGCGGGAGAGGCTACGAGCAGTACTTC.

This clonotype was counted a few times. The CDR3 is CSARERLAGNEQFF. CDR3 coding DNA: TGCAGTGCTAGAGAGCGACTAGCGGGTAATGAGCAGTTCTTC. The J gene is TRBJ2-1, the V gene TRBV20-1; 10 bases line up with TRBD2. This CDR3 spans 14 amino acids. Germline V gene data show CDR1 as DFQATT and CDR2 as SNEGSKA (reference sequence). The V segment lost 0 bases and the J segment 7 bases; nucleotides outside the gene matches: 3.

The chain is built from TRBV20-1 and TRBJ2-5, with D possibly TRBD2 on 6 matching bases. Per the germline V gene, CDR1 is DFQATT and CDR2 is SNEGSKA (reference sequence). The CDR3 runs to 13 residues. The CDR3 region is CSPLWGGQETQYF. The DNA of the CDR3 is TGCAGCCCACTCTGGGGAGGTCAAGAGACCCAGTACTTC.

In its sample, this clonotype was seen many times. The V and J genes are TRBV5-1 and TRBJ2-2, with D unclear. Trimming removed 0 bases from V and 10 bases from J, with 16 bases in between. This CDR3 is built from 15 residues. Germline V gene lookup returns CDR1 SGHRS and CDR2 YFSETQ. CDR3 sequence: CASSLGQIPSEELFF. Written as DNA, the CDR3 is TGCGCCAGCAGCTTGGGTCAGATTCCCTCGGAGGAGCTGTTTTTT.

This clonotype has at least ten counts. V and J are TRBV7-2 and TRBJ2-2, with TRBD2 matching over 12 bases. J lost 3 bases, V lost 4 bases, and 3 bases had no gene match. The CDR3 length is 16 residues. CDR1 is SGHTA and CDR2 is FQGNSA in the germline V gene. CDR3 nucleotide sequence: TGTGCCAGCAGCTCTCGACTAGCGGGGGACACCGGGGAGCTGTTTTTT. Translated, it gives CASSSRLAGDTGELFF.

Here the CDR3 reads CASIPPGPTNEQFF. The CDR3 nucleotides are TGTGCCAGCATTCCCCCGGGCCCAACTAATGAGCAGTTCTTC. This chain uses TRBV6-2 or TRBV6-3 with TRBJ2-1; D unresolved. V was trimmed by 7 bases and J by 7 bases, leaving 17 bases between them. This CDR3 is built from 14 residues. CDR1 and CDR2 from the germline V gene are MNHEY and SVGEGT.

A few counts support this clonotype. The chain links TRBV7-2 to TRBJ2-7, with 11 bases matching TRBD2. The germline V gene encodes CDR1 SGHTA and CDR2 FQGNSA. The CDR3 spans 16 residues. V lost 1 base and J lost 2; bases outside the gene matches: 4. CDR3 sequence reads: CASSLVPTSGAYEQYF. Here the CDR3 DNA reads TGTGCCAGCAGCTTAGTCCCGACTAGCGGGGCCTACGAGCAGTACTTC.

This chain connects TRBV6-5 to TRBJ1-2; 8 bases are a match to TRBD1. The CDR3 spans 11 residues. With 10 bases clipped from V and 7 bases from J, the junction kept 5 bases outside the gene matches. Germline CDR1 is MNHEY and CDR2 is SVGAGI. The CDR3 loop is CATGQGFGYTF. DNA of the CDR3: TGTGCCACCGGACAGGGTTTTGGCTACACCTTC.